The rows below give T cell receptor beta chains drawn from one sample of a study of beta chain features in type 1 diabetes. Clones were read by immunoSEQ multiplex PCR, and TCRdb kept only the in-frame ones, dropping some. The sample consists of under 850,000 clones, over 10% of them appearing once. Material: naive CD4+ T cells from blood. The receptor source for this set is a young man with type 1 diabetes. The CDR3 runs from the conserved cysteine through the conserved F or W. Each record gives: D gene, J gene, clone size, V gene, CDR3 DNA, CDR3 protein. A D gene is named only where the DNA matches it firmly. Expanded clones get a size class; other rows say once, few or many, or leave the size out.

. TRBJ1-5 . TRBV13 TGTGCCAGCAGCCTCCGGGGCAATCAGCCCCAGCATTTT CASSLRGNQPQHF
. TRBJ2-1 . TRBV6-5 TGTGCCAGCAGTAAGCGGCCAACCAATGAGCAGTTCTTC CASSKRPTNEQFF
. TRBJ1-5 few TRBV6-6 TGTGCCAGCAGTTACGGGGGGAGTAATCAGCCCCAGCATTTT CASSYGGSNQPQHF
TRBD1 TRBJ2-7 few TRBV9 TGTGCCAGCAGCGTAGCTCTAGGGGACAGCTACGAGCAGTACTTC CASSVALGDSYEQYF
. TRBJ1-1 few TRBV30 TGTGCCACACAGGGCCCGGCTGAAGCTTTCTTT CATQGPAEAFF
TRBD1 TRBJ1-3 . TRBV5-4 TGTGCCAGCAGCCCCGGGACAGCAGGAAACACCATATATTTT CASSPGTAGNTIYF
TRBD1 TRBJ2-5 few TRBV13 TGTGCCAGCAGCCAACGACAGGGGGGTTTGCGGGAGACCCAGTACTTC CASSQRQGGLRETQYF
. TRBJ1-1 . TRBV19 TGTGCCAGTAGTACCCCAGGGCTCAACACTGAAGCTTTCTTT CASSTPGLNTEAFF
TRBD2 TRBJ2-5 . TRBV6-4 TGTGCCAGCAGCGCACTAGCGGGGGGCATGGAGACCCAGTACTTC CASSALAGGMETQYF
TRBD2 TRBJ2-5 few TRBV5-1 TGCGCCAGCAGTCAAGAGGGGAGGGAAGAGACCCAGTACTTC CASSQEGREETQYF
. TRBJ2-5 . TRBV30 TGTGCCTGGAGTGTAGGGCACAGGCAACAGAAGGGGGCCCAGTACTTC CAWSVGHRQQKGAQYF
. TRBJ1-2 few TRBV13 TGTGCCAGCAGCTATTCAGGGGTGTCCTATGGCTACACCTTC CASSYSGVSYGYTF
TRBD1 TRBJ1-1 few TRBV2 TGTGCCAGCAGTGAATTGGGACAGGGGGCGCGAGCTTTCTTT CASSELGQGARAFF
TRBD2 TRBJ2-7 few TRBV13 TGTGCCAGCAGCTTAGGGCTGACTGGAAGCGGGGTTTATGAGCAGTACTTC CASSLGLTGSGVYEQYF
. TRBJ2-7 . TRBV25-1 TGTGCCAGCAGTGAATCCCCGGGGCCTGTCTACGAGCAGTACTTC CASSESPGPVYEQYF
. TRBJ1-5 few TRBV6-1 TGTGCCAGCAGCCCAGGGACACCGATAGGAGAGCCCCAGCATTTT CASSPGTPIGEPQHF
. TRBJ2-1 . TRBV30 TGTGCCTGGAGTGTACAACAGGGAGCCTACAATGAGCAGTTCTTC CAWSVQQGAYNEQFF
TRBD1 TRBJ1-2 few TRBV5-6 TGTGCCAGCAGCTCGGACAGGAGGGAAAGGAGCGGCTACACCTTC CASSSDRRERSGYTF
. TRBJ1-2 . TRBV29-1 TGCAGCGTTGCAGAGGAAACTAACTATGGCTACACCTTC CSVAEETNYGYTF
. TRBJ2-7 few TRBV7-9 TGTGCCAGCAGCTTACTCCCGATCATCCACTTC CASSLLPIIHF
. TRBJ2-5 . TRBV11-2 TGTGCCAGCAGCTTATGGCAAGGAGAGACCCAGTACTTC CASSLWQGETQYF
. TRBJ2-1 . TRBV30 TGTGCCTGGAAGACATACAATGAGCAGTTCTTC CAWKTYNEQFF
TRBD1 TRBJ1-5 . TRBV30 TGTGCCTGGAGCCCCGGACAGGGGGGTCAGCCCCAGCATTTT CAWSPGQGGQPQHF
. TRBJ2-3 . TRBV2 TGTGCCAGCACCAACTACGGTGGGGGGAACACAGATACGCAGTATTTT CASTNYGGGNTDTQYF
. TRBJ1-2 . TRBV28 TGTGCCAGCAAATTCCTCGGGACACTTGAACATGGCTACACCTTC CASKFLGTLEHGYTF
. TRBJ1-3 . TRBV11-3 TGTGCCAGCAGCTCGGGAAACACCATATATTTT CASSSGNTIYF
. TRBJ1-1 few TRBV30 TGTGCCTGGAGTGTAAAACCTGAAGCTTTCTTT CAWSVKPEAFF
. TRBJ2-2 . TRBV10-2 TGCGCCAGCAGTGAGTCGAGAAACACCGGGGAGCTGTTTTTT CASSESRNTGELFF
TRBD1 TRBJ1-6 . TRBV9 TGTGCCAGCAGCACCCGGGACAGCCCTCGAAATAATTCACCCCTCCACTTT CASSTRDSPRNNSPLHF
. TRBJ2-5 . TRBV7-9 TGTGCCAGCAGCCCCAGTCTTGGCGAGACCCAGTACTTC CASSPSLGETQYF
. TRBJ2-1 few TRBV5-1 TGCGCCAGCAGCTTGGGGCAGGGTGAAAATGAGCAGTTCTTC CASSLGQGENEQFF
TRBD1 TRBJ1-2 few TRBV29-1 TGCAGCGTTTATGAGACAGGGGAATATAACTATGGCTACACCTTC CSVYETGEYNYGYTF
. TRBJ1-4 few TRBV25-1 TGTGCCAGCAGTGAATGGGTCGCAACTAATGAAAAACTGTTTTTT CASSEWVATNEKLFF
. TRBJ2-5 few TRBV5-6 TGTGCCAGCAGAACGGGCCGATCGGGAGAGACCCAGTACTTC CASRTGRSGETQYF
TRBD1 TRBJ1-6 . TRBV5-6 TGTGCCAGCAGCCCACAGGGGAATTCACCCCTCCACTTT CASSPQGNSPLHF
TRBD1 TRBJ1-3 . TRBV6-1 TGTGCCAGCAGTGAACAGGGGGGGACTGGAAACACCATATATTTT CASSEQGGTGNTIYF
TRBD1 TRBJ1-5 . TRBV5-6 TGTGCCAGCAGCCAGGGGGCAAGCAATCAGCCCCAGCATTTT CASSQGASNQPQHF
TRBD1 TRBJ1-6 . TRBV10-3 TGTGCCATCAGAGGGGACAGGGTTAGTAATTCACCCCTCCACTTT CAIRGDRVSNSPLHF
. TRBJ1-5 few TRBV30 TGTGCCTGGAGTGTACCGGGCAATCAGCCCCAGCATTTT CAWSVPGNQPQHF
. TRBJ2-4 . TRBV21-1 TGTGCCAGCAGCAAAGGCGGCAAAAACATTCAGTACTTC CASSKGGKNIQYF
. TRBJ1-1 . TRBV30 TGTGCCTGGGGGACGGGGCTTCGGTACACTGAAGCTTTCTTT CAWGTGLRYTEAFF
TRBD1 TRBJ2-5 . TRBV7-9 TGTGCCAGCAGCTTTTTAACAGGGGCAGAGACCCAGTACTTC CASSFLTGAETQYF
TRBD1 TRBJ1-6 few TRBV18 TGTGCCAGCTCAGCCGGGACAGGGGGAGATTCACCCCTCCACTTT CASSAGTGGDSPLHF
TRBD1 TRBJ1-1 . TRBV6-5 TGTGCCAGCACCCGGACAGGGGGCTGGAGGACTGAAGCTTTCTTT CASTRTGGWRTEAFF
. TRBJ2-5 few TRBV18 TGTGCCAGCTCACCACAGGGAAGGGAGACCCAGTACTTC CASSPQGRETQYF
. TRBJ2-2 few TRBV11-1 TGTGCCAGCAGCTTAGGATCGAACACCGGGGAGCTGTTTTTT CASSLGSNTGELFF
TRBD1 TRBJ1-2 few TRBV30 TGTGCCTGGAGTGAGACAGGGGATGGCTACACCTTC CAWSETGDGYTF
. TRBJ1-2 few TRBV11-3 TGTGCCAGCAGCTTAGAACAGGAACCTGGCTACACCTTC CASSLEQEPGYTF
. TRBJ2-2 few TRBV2 TGTGCCAGCAGTGAGGTCTCCCAGGGAAGCGGGGAGCTGTTTTTT CASSEVSQGSGELFF
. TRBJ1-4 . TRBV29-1 TGCAGCGTCGCACGGGACCCGGACCCTAATGAAAAACTGTTTTTT CSVARDPDPNEKLFF
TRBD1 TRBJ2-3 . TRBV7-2 TGTGCCAGCAGCTCAGTTACAGGGGTCACAGATACGCAGTATTTT CASSSVTGVTDTQYF